A selection of T cell receptor beta chains follows, all from one sample in a study of shared clonotypes between healthy human individuals. Sequenced by immunoSEQ multiplex PCR; TCRdb stores in-frame clones only, minus some. The sample yields about 1.5 million clones, roughly 98% seen once. The sample consisted of naive CD4+ T cells sorted from blood. These TCRs come from a man aged 30-40 years in good health. The CDR3 runs from the conserved cysteine through the conserved F or W. The order of the fields is CDR3 protein, CDR3 DNA, D gene, J gene, V gene, clone size. A D gene is named only where the DNA matches it firmly. Clone sizes are given selectively: once, few, many, or a class where the clone is expanded.

CATYRPFQETQYF,TGTGCCACGTACAGGCCGTTCCAAGAGACCCAGTACTTC,.,TRBJ2-5,TRBV28,.
CASSLTGQFNEKLFF,TGTGCCAGCAGTTTGACAGGCCAGTTTAATGAAAAACTGTTTTTT,.,TRBJ1-4,TRBV6-5,.
CASSDPGPNYGYTF,TGTGCCAGCAGTGACCCCGGACCGAACTATGGCTACACCTTC,.,TRBJ1-2,TRBV25-1,once
CATSRDLGTQYF,TGTGCCACCAGCAGAGATCTGGGTACGCAGTATTTT,.,TRBJ2-3,TRBV15,.
CASSHEQGNQPQHF,TGCGCCAGCAGTCACGAGCAAGGTAATCAGCCCCAGCATTTT,.,TRBJ1-5,TRBV4-1,.
CASSLGPYGYTF,TGTGCCAGCAGCTTAGGGCCGTATGGCTACACCTTC,.,TRBJ1-2,TRBV7-6,.
CASSPWGQGPETQYF,TGCGCCAGCAGCCCCTGGGGACAGGGACCCGAGACCCAGTACTTC,TRBD1,TRBJ2-5,TRBV5-1,.
CASSELAGGGNEQFF,TGTGCCAGCAGTGAACTAGCGGGAGGAGGTAATGAGCAGTTCTTC,TRBD2,TRBJ2-1,TRBV25-1,.
CASSLPDQTDTQYF,TGCGCCAGCAGCTTGCCTGACCAGACAGATACGCAGTATTTT,.,TRBJ2-3,TRBV5-1,.
CASSQRGARSYEQYF,TGTGCCAGCAGCCAGCGGGGGGCGCGATCCTACGAGCAGTACTTC,TRBD2,TRBJ2-7,TRBV7-2,.
CASSSKVTQGSYGYTF,TGTGCCAGCTCATCGAAGGTTACACAGGGTTCCTATGGCTACACCTTC,.,TRBJ1-2,TRBV18,few
CASSYPGIETQYF,TGTGCCAGCAGTTACCCGGGGATCGAGACCCAGTACTTC,.,TRBJ2-5,TRBV6-5,.
CASSLRPKLAGGRDEQFF,TGTGCCAGCAGCCTAAGGCCGAAACTAGCGGGAGGGAGGGATGAGCAGTTCTTC,TRBD2,TRBJ2-1,TRBV7-3,.
CASSQDIRVAEQFF,TGTGCCAGCAGCCAAGATATAAGGGTTGCTGAGCAGTTCTTC,.,TRBJ2-1,TRBV14,.
CASSLPGQGYGYTF,TGTGCCAGCAGCTTACCCGGACAGGGCTATGGCTACACCTTC,TRBD1,TRBJ1-2,TRBV13,.
CASSFRLAPNTGELFF,TGTGCCAGCAGTTTCCGACTAGCCCCCAACACCGGGGAGCTGTTTTTT,TRBD2,TRBJ2-2,TRBV27,.
CASSAGQVVTYEQYF,TGTGCCAGCAGCGCCGGACAGGTAGTGACCTACGAGCAGTACTTC,TRBD1,TRBJ2-7,TRBV7-8,.
CATRQRALEYGYTF,TGTGCCACCCGGCAGCGGGCCTTAGAGTATGGCTACACCTTC,.,TRBJ1-2,TRBV15,.
CATSRDRLNTEAFF,TGTGCCACCAGTAGGGACAGGCTGAACACTGAAGCTTTCTTT,TRBD1,TRBJ1-1,TRBV15,.
CASSTGPGANVLTF,TGTGCCAGTAGTACAGGGCCCGGGGCCAACGTCCTGACTTTC,.,TRBJ2-6,TRBV19,.
CASSDTSSEQYF,TGCGCCAGCAGCGATACTAGCAGCGAGCAGTACTTC,.,TRBJ2-7,TRBV5-1,.
CASSPSRFFRGRGPGANVLTF,TGTGCCAGCAGTCCATCACGTTTTTTCAGGGGGCGCGGACCTGGGGCCAACGTCCTGACTTTC,TRBD1,TRBJ2-6,TRBV28,.
CASTRDRGFGAFF,TGTGCTTCGACCCGGGACAGGGGATTCGGAGCTTTCTTT,TRBD1,TRBJ1-1,TRBV19,.
CASSPFPDRANYEQYF,TGTGCCAGCAGTCCCTTCCCCGACAGGGCAAACTACGAGCAGTACTTC,TRBD1,TRBJ2-7,TRBV27,.
CASSVGQVNEQFF,TGTGCCAGCAGCGTAGGACAGGTCAATGAGCAGTTCTTC,.,TRBJ2-1,TRBV9,few
CASSSNYEQYF,TGTGCCAGCAGCTCCAACTACGAGCAGTACTTC,.,TRBJ2-7,TRBV5-6,few
CASSYGGSKDTQYF,TGTGCCAGCAGTTACGGCGGGAGCAAGGATACGCAGTATTTT,TRBD2,TRBJ2-3,TRBV6-5,once
CASGLGTHYGYTF,TGTGCTAGTGGTTTGGGGACGCACTATGGCTACACCTTC,.,TRBJ1-2,TRBV12-5,.
CASSRRGGSNGLAGDLETQYF,TGTGCCAGCAGCCGACGGGGGGGTTCCAATGGACTAGCGGGAGATCTTGAGACCCAGTACTTC,TRBD2,TRBJ2-5,TRBV16,.
CARSWAGNAGVYEQYF,TGTGCCAGAAGCTGGGCAGGGAACGCGGGGGTCTACGAGCAGTACTTC,TRBD2,TRBJ2-7,TRBV5-3,.
CASSSIQQTQYF,TGTGCCAGCAGTTCGATACAGCAAACCCAGTACTTC,.,TRBJ2-5,TRBV28,.
CASSPGISYEQYF,TGTGCCAGCAGTCCCGGGATTTCCTACGAGCAGTACTTC,.,TRBJ2-7,TRBV5-8,.
CASSQVNEQFF,TGCGCCAGCAGTCAGGTCAATGAGCAGTTCTTC,.,TRBJ2-1,TRBV10-2,.
CASSQSLWGAFF,TGTGCCAGCAGCCAAAGCCTATGGGGAGCTTTCTTT,.,TRBJ1-1,TRBV11-3,.
CASSLGGGAYGYTF,TGTGCCAGCAGCTTAGGAGGGGGCGCCTATGGCTACACCTTC,TRBD1,TRBJ1-2,TRBV11-2,once
CASSGSGTSDRIYEQYF,TGTGCCAGCAGCGGGTCCGGGACTAGCGACAGAATCTACGAGCAGTACTTC,TRBD2,TRBJ2-7,TRBV7-9,once
CASSQSPNYGYTF,TGCGCCAGCAGCCAAAGTCCTAACTATGGCTACACCTTC,.,TRBJ1-2,TRBV4-1,.
CASSTGEGAGLHEQYF,TGTGCCAGTAGTACCGGAGAGGGGGCGGGACTCCACGAGCAGTACTTC,.,TRBJ2-7,TRBV19,.
CSVATGEYGYTF,TGCAGCGTCGCGACAGGGGAGTATGGCTACACCTTC,TRBD1,TRBJ1-2,TRBV29-1,.
CASRLGRAGTDTQYF,TGTGCCAGCAGACTAGGCCGGGCCGGCACAGATACGCAGTATTTT,.,TRBJ2-3,TRBV6-6,.
CSGRGGRGNEQFF,TGCAGCGGCCGAGGGGGGCGCGGTAATGAGCAGTTCTTC,.,TRBJ2-1,TRBV29-1,.
CSAGGINEQFF,TGCAGTGCTGGGGGCATCAATGAGCAGTTCTTC,.,TRBJ2-1,TRBV20-1,.
CASTSTPSGNYQETQYF,TGTGCCAGCACCTCTACCCCTAGCGGGAACTACCAAGAGACCCAGTACTTC,TRBD2,TRBJ2-5,TRBV2,.
CASSLDGGWYNEQFF,TGTGCCAGCAGCTTAGACGGGGGTTGGTACAATGAGCAGTTCTTC,.,TRBJ2-1,TRBV2,.
CASSYLGRMNTEAFF,TGTGCCAGCAGTTACCTGGGACGGATGAACACTGAAGCTTTCTTT,.,TRBJ1-1,TRBV6-5,.